This T cell receptor (beta chain) was sequenced for a study of cytomegalovirus exposure and HLA in healthy donors. General study findings and limits: Within a later analysis, the majority of CMV-associated TCR beta chains appeared HLA-restricted.

Germline V gene data show CDR1 as GTSNPN and CDR2 as SVGIG (reference sequence). Trimming took 5 bases from V and 10 from J, leaving 15 bases between them. The CDR3 spans 12 residues. Remarks on this clone: Its specificity is unknown. Within the sample, other DNA sequences also encode this same CDR3.

Primers included in the PCR were 60 Vbeta and 13 Jbeta primers. The table came from immunoSEQ multiplex PCR; TCRdb's copy has only in-frame clones and leaves some out. Here the sample table reports some 60,000 clones. The source of this sequence is a male donor in good health and CMV-seronegative. The rearrangement uses TRBV30 and TRBJ2-1; possible D gene TRBD2, 6 bases. Sample: PBMCs. CDR3 sequence reads: CAWGFSGVEQFF. The CDR3 DNA sequence: TGTGCCTGGGGTTTCTCGGGGGTAGAGCAGTTCTTC.